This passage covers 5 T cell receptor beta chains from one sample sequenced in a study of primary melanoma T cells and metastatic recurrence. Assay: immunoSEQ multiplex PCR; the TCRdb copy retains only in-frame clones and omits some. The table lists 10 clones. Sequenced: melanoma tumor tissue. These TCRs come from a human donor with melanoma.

CDR3 DNA sequence: TGTGCCAGCAGCCAAGAAAGGAACACTGAAGCTTTCTTT. As protein: CASSQERNTEAFF. The chain couples TRBV14 to TRBJ1-1; D is unresolved. Germline CDR1 reads SGHDN; CDR2 reads FVKESK. Trimming took off 0 bases at V and 1 base at J, with 3 bases between the two ends. The CDR3 is made up of 13 amino acids.

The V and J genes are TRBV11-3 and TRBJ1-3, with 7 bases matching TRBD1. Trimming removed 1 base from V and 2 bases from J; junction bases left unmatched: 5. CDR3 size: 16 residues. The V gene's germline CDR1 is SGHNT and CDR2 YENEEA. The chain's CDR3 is CASSLGQGIPGNTIYF. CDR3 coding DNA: TGTGCCAGCAGCTTAGGACAGGGAATCCCTGGAAACACCATATATTTT.

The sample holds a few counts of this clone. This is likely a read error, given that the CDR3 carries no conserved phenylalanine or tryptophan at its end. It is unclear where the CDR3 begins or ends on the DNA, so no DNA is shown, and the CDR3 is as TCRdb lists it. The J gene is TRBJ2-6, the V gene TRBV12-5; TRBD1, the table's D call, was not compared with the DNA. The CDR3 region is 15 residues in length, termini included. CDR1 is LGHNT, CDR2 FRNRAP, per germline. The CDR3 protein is CASGMTFLQDKVGPI.

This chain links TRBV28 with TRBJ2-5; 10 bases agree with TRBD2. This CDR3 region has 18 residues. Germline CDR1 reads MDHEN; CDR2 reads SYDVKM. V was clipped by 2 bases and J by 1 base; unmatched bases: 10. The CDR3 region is CASSLRGRAGGLQETQYF. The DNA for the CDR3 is TGTGCCAGCAGTTTAAGAGGACGAGCGGGGGGGCTCCAAGAGACCCAGTACTTC.

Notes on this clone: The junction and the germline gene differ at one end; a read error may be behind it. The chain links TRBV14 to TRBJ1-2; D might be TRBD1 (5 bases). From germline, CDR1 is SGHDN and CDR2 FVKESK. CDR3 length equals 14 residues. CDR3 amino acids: CASSRNRGPRGYTF. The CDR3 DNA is TGTGCCAGCAGCCGAAATAGGGGTCCCCGCGGCTATACCTTC.